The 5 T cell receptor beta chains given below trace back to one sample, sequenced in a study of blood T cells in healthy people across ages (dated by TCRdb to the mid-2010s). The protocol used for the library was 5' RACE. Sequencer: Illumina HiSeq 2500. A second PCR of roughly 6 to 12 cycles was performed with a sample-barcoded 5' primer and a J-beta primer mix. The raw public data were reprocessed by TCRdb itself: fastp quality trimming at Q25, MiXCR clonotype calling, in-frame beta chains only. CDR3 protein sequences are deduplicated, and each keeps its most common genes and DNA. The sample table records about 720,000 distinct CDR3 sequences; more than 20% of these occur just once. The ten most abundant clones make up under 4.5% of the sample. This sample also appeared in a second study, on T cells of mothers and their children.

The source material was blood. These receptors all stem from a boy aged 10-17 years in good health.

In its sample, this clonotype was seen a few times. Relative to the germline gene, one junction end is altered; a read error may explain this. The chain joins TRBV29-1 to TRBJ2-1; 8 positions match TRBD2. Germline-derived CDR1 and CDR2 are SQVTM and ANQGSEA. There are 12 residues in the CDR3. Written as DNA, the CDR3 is TGCAGTTTACTAGCGGACTACATTGAGCAGTTCTTC. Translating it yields CSLLADYIEQFF.

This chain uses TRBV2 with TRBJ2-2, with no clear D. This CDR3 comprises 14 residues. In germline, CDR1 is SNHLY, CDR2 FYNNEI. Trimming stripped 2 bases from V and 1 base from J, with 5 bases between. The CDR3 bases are TGTGCCAGCAGTGAAAACCAGAACACCGGGGAGCTGTTTTTT. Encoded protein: CASSENQNTGELFF.

CDR3 bases: TGTGCCAGCTCACCACGTGCAGACATCGGCTACGAGCAGTACTTC. The encoded protein is CASSPRADIGYEQYF. The chain uses TRBV18 and TRBJ2-7; the D is unclear. The ends were cut back, 1 base at V and 3 bases at J, with 13 bases in the middle. Germline V CDR1 and CDR2: KGHSH, LQKENI. This CDR3 is built from 15 residues. Full variable domain (missing parts from reference TRBV18 and TRBJ2-7): NAGVMQNPRHLVRRRGQEARLRCSPMKGHSHVYWYRQLPEEGLKFMVYLQKENIIDESGMPKERFSAEFPKEGPSILRIQQVVRGDSAAYFCASSPRADIGYEQYFGPGTRLTVT.

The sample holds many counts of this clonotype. This CDR3 reads CSATGTSGMRNNEQFF. The CDR3 nucleotides are TGCAGTGCTACAGGGACTAGCGGGATGAGGAACAATGAGCAGTTCTTC. The chain is built from TRBV20-1 and TRBJ2-1; 13 nucleotides align to TRBD2. The CDR3 totals 16 residues. The germline gives CDR1 DFQATT, CDR2 SNEGSKA (reference sequence). The ends lost 4 bases at V and 5 bases at J; junction bases unmatched: 8.

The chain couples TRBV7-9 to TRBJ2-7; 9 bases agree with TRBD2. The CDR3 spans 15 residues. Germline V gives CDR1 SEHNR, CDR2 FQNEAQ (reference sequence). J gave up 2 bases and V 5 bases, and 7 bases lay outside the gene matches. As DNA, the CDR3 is TGTGCCAGCAGCGTAAGCGGGAGGTCCACCTACGAGCAGTACTTC. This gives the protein CASSVSGRSTYEQYF.